Below are 10 T cell receptor beta chains sequenced from a single sample in a study of Ad26.COV2.S vaccination and SARS-CoV-2 variants. Sequenced by immunoSEQ multiplex PCR; TCRdb stores in-frame clones only, minus some. The data show some 190,000 clones, with around 90% seen just once and 5% to 7% held by the top ten. The source was peripheral blood, collected after recovery from COVID-19. Receptor source: a human donor who had recovered from COVID-19.

This sequence joins TRBV9 and TRBJ2-5, with 8 bases lining up with TRBD2. With 0 bases clipped from V and 2 bases from J, the junction kept 3 bases outside the gene matches. The germline CDR1 and CDR2 sequences are SGDLS and YYNGEE. The CDR3 length is 15 residues. CDR3 region: CASSVAGGQQETQYF. Here the CDR3 DNA reads TGTGCCAGCAGCGTAGCGGGGGGGCAACAAGAGACCCAGTACTTC.

The chain links TRBV6-5 to TRBJ2-1, with TRBD1 matching over 8 bases. Trimming took 7 bases from V and 7 from J; bases not matched to a gene: 9. CDR3 size: 14 residues. Germline CDR1 MNHEY, CDR2 SVGAGI. The CDR3 here is CASTIGQGMNEQFF. The CDR3 region has the DNA TGTGCCAGCACCATCGGACAGGGTATGAATGAGCAGTTCTTC.

The chain combines TRBV6-6 with TRBJ1-1, with a weak D call TRBD1 (5 bases). The CDR3 spans 14 residues. Germline V lookup: CDR1 MNHNY, CDR2 SVGAGI (reference sequence). Trimming removed 7 bases at V and 2 bases at J, with 14 bases between. The CDR3 region has the DNA TGTGCCAGCACCGAACCGGGACTCAACACTGAAGCTTTCTTT. Amino acids: CASTEPGLNTEAFF.

The genes are TRBV5-1 and TRBJ2-7; possible D gene TRBD2, 5 bases. The germline CDR1 and CDR2 sequences are SGHRS and YFSETQ. Trimming cost V 5 bases and J 3 bases, with 18 bases left between them. The CDR3 runs to 15 residues. The DNA for the CDR3 is TGCGCCAGCAGTCCGGGGTCCGCACGTAACTACGAGCAGTACTTC. It yields the protein CASSPGSARNYEQYF.

Of note for this clone: In the same sample, other DNA sequences code for this CDR3. In DNA, the CDR3 is TGTGCCAGCAGTTCCGGGGGCGGAGGCTACACCTTC. Translating it yields CASSSGGGGYTF. The chain joins TRBV6-5 to TRBJ1-2; a weak D match, TRBD1 (6 bases). Trimming removed 4 bases at V and 8 bases at J, with 11 bases between. Germline CDR1 reads MNHEY; CDR2 reads SVGAGI. The CDR3 covers 12 residues.

This clone appeared once. V is TRBV15 and J is TRBJ1-3; no firm D call. V lost 1 base and J 6 bases, leaving 16 bases between the germline ends. The CDR3 extends over 16 amino acids. Germline loops: CDR1 LNHNV, CDR2 YYDKDF (reference sequence). The CDR3 region is CATSRAEHFKENTIYF. The CDR3 DNA is TGTGCCACCAGCAGAGCAGAGCACTTTAAAGAAAACACCATATATTTT. Combining the CDR3 with reference TRBV15 and TRBJ1-3 gives the whole variable domain DAMVIQNPRYQVTQFGKPVTLSCSQTLNHNVMYWYQQKSSQAPKLLFHYYDKDFNNEADTPDNFQSRRPNTSFCFLDIRSPGLGDTAMYLCATSRAEHFKENTIYFGEGSWLTVV.

This CDR3 reads CASSWGDRDVGELFF. The CDR3 region has the DNA TGTGCCAGCAGCTGGGGGGATCGAGATGTCGGGGAGCTGTTTTTT. The J gene is TRBJ2-2, the V gene TRBV11-2; the D gene is possibly TRBD2 (6 bases). Germline CDR1 SGHAT, CDR2 FQNNGV. This CDR3 region has 15 residues. Trimming cost V 4 bases and J 7 bases, with 16 bases left between them.

The table lists this clone with a few counts. This sequence joins TRBV2 and TRBJ2-3, with D hard to call. The CDR3 contains 12 residues. From germline, CDR1 is SNHLY and CDR2 FYNNEI. V dropped 8 bases and J dropped 0 bases, with 6 bases sitting between them. The CDR3 bases are TGTGCCAGCTCAGAGAGCACAGATACGCAGTATTTT. It encodes CASSESTDTQYF. The variable domain in full, with the rest retrieved from reference TRBV2 and TRBJ2-3, is EPEVTQTPSHQVTQMGQEVILRCVPISNHLYFYWYRQILGQKVEFLVSFYNNEISEKSEIFDDQFSVERPDGSNFTLKIRSTKLEDSAMYFCASSESTDTQYFGPGTRLTVL.

Points on this clone: Other DNA sequences of this sample code for an identical CDR3. This chain joins TRBV7-8 and TRBJ2-1; TRBD2 is a possible D gene (7 bases). CDR1 and CDR2 from the germline V gene are SGHVS and FQNEAQ. The V and J ends lost 6 bases and 9 bases respectively, with 21 bases between them. The length of the CDR3 is 15 residues. DNA for the CDR3: TGTGCCAGCAGGGGGGTTCGGGCGGGGGCAGGTGAGCAGTTCTTC. It yields the protein CASRGVRAGAGEQFF.

On this clone: Different DNA sequences within this sample yield the same CDR3. The chain joins TRBV27 to TRBJ1-5; 8 nucleotides agree with TRBD1. This CDR3 has 15 amino acids. Germline trimming cut 6 bases from V and 3 bases from J; bases unmatched to any gene: 7. CDR1 MNHEY and CDR2 SMNVEV come from the germline V gene (reference sequence). The CDR3 reads CASSSGTGPNQPQHF. As DNA, the CDR3 is TGTGCCAGCAGCTCCGGGACAGGACCCAATCAGCCCCAGCATTTT.